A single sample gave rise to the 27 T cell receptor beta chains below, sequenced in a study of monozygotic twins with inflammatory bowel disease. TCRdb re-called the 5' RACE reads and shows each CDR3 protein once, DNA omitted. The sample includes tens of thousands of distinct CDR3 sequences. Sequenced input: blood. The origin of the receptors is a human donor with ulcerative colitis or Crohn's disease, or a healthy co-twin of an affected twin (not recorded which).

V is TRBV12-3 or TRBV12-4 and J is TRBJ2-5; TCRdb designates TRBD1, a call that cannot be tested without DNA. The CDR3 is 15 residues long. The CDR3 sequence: CASSARQGYQETQYF.

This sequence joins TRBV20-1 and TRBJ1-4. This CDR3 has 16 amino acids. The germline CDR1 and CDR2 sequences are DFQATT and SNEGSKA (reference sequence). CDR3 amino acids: CSARDREGSANEKLFF.

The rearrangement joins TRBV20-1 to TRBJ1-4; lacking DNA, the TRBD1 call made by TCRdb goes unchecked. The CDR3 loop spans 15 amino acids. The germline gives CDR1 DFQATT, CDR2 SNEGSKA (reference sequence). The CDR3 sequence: CSARDLQVIDEKLFF.

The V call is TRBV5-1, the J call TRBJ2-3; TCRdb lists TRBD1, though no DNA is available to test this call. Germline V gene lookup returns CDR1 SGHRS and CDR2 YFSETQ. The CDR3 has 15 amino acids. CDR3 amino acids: CASSSRGSSTDTQYF.

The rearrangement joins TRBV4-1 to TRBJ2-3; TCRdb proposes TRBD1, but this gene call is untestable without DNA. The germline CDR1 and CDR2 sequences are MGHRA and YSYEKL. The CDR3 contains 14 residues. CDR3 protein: CASVQVACTDTQYF.

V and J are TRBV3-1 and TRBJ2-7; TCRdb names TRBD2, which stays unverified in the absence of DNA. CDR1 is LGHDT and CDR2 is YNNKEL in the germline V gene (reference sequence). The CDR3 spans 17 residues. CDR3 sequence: CASSPMIQRGNSYEQYF.

The CDR3 protein is CASSVAPTSGVDTQYF. The rearrangement links TRBV9 to TRBJ2-3; TCRdb gives TRBD2 as the D gene, but with no DNA this cannot be confirmed. Germline CDR1 reads SGDLS; CDR2 reads YYNGEE. This CDR3 has 16 amino acids.

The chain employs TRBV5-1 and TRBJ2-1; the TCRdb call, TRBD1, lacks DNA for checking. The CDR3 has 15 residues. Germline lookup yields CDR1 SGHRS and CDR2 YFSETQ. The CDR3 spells CASSSRTESYNEQFF.

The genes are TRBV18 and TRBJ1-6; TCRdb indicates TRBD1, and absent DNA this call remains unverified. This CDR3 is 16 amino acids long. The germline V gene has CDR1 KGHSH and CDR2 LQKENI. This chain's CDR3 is CASSPGAALRNSPLHF.

CDR3: CASSYDRNYGYTF. The rearrangement links TRBV27 to TRBJ1-2; the D call of TRBD1 rests on TCRdb alone, since no DNA is present to check it. This CDR3 region has 13 residues. Germline V gene sequence: CDR1 MNHEY, CDR2 SMNVEV (reference sequence).

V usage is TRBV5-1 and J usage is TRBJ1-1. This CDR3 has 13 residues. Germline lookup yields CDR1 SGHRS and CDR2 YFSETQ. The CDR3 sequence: CASSLVVGHEAFF.

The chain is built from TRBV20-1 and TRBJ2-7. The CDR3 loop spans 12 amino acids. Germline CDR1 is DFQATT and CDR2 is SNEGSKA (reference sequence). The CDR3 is CSAPRMLYEQYF.

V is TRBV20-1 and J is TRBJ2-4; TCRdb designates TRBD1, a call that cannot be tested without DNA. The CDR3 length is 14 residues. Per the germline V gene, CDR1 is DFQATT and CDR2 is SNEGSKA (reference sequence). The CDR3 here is CSAWGEGAKNIQYF.

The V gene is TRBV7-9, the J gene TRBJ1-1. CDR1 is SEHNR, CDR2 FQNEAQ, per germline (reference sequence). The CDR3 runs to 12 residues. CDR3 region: CASSPSLRLAFF.

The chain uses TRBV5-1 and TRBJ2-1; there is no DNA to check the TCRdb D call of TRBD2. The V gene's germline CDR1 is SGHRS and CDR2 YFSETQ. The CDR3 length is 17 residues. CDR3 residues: CASSPSSGGTSYNEQFF.

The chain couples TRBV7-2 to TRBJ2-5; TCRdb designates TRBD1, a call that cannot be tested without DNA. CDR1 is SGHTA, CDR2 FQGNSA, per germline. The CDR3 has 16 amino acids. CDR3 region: CASSPSGGANQETQYF.

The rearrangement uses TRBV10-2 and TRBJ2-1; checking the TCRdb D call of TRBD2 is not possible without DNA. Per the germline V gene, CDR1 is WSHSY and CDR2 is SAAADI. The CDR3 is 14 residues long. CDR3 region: CASSSSGGAHEQFF.

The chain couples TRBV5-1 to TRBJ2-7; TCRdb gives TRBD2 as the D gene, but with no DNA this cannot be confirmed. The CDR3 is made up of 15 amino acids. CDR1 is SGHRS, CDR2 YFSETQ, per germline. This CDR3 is CASSLLGTATYEQYF. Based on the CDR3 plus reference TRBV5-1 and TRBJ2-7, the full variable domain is KAGVTQTPRYLIKTRGQQVTLSCSPISGHRSVSWYQQTPGQGLQFLFEYFSETQRNKGNFPGRFSGRQFSNSRSEMNVSTLELGDSALYLCASSLLGTATYEQYFGPGTRLTVT.

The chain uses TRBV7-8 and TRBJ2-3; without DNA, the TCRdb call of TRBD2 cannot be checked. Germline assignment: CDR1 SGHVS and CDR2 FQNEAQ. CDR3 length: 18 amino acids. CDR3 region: CASSLGASGGLYTDTQYF.

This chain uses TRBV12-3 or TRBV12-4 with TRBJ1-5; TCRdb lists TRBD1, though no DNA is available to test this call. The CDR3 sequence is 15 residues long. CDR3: CASSLGGAYGQPQHF.

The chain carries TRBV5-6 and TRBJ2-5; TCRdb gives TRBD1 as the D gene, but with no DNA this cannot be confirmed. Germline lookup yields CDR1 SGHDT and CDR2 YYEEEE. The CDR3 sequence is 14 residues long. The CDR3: CASSKRGRLETQYF.

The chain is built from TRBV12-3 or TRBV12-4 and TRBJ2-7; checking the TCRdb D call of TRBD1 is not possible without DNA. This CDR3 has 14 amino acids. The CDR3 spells CASSTRTGTYEQYF.

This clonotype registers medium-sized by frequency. CDR3 protein: CASSLEAWGEQFF. V and J are TRBV11-2 and TRBJ2-1. Germline V gene sequence: CDR1 SGHAT, CDR2 FQNNGV. This CDR3 is 13 amino acids long.

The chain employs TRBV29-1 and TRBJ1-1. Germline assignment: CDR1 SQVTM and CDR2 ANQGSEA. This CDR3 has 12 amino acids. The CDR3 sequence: CSGRQGNTEAFF.

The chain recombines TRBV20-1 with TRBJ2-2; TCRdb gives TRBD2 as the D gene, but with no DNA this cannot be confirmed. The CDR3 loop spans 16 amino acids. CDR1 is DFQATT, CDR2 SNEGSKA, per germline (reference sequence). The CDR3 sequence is CSASAGGRPNTGELFF.

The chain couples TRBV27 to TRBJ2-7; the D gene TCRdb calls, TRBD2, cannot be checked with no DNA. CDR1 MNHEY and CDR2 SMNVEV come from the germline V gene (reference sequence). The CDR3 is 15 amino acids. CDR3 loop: CASSPRGMRGYEQYF.

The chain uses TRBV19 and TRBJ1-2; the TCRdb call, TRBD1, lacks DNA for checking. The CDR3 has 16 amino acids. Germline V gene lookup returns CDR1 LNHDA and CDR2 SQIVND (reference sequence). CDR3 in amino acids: CASSIESLTGVVGYTF.